The rows below give T cell receptor beta chains drawn from one sample of a study of spatial heterogeneity in lung cancer. TCRdb recomputed calls from the 5' RACE reads with MiXCR, one row per CDR3 protein. This repertoire shows about 50,000 distinct CDR3 sequences, 7.6% found once; its top ten account for around 13%. Sample: PBMCs, taken at surgery. Source of these receptors: a female donor with early-stage non-small cell lung cancer. Each CDR3 is given with its conserved first and last residue. The order of the fields is V gene, J gene, D gene, clone size, CDR3 protein, CDR3 DNA. The D gene is left open where the match is weak. Size is stated for part of the rows, as once, few or many counts, or as a class when the clone is expanded.

>TRBV7-2|TRBJ2-3|-|few
CASSQGLRGRMDTQYF
TGTGCCAGCAGCCAGGGGTTGCGGGGCAGGATGGATACGCAGTATTTT
>TRBV2|TRBJ2-7|TRBD2|many
CASRGWSGGDYEQYF
TGTGCCAGCAGGGGATGGAGCGGGGGGGACTACGAGCAGTACTTC
>TRBV5-6|TRBJ1-6|TRBD1|many
CASSRTGVEVPLHF
TGTGCCAGCAGTCGGACAGGGGTGGAAGTGCCCCTCCACTTT
>TRBV20-1|TRBJ2-3|-|few
CSASSDLRLSTDTQYF
TGCAGTGCTAGTAGTGACCTGCGCCTTAGCACAGATACGCAGTATTTT
>TRBV5-1|TRBJ2-1|TRBD2|-
CASTQAGGSGNEQFF
TGCGCCAGCACTCAGGCGGGGGGCAGTGGCAATGAGCAGTTCTTC
>TRBV9|TRBJ2-1|TRBD2|-
CASSVMSGGDTWGEQFF
TGTGCCAGCAGCGTAATGAGCGGGGGCGACACGTGGGGTGAGCAGTTCTTC
>TRBV6-1|TRBJ1-5|-|-
CASSEPGEGQPQHF
TGTGCCAGCAGTGAACCAGGGGAGGGTCAGCCCCAGCATTTT
>TRBV7-6|TRBJ1-6|TRBD1|many
CASSLDRAHSPLHF
TGTGCCAGCAGCCTTGACAGGGCTCATTCACCCCTCCACTTT
>TRBV5-4|TRBJ2-1|-|many
CASSSNGQLFSYNEQFF
TGTGCCAGCAGCTCGAACGGACAGCTTTTCTCCTACAATGAGCAGTTCTTC
>TRBV7-2|TRBJ1-1|-|-
CASSLGVEHTEAFF
TGTGCCAGCAGCTTAGGGGTAGAGCACACTGAAGCTTTCTTT
>TRBV6-1|TRBJ2-4|-|few
CASSEWLEVGNIQYF
TGTGCCAGCAGTGAGTGGCTAGAAGTTGGAAACATTCAGTACTTC
>TRBV28|TRBJ1-3|-|few
CASSFQGYWEGFAGNTIYF
TGTGCCAGCAGTTTTCAGGGGTATTGGGAGGGCTTCGCTGGAAACACCATATATTTT
>TRBV28|TRBJ2-1|-|few
CASSSPQWDNEQFF
TGTGCCAGCAGTTCACCTCAATGGGACAATGAGCAGTTCTTC
>TRBV12-3/TRBV12-4|TRBJ1-1|-|few
CASSLQRDAEAFF
TGTGCCAGCAGTTTGCAGCGGGACGCAGAAGCTTTCTTT
>TRBV9|TRBJ1-5|-|-
CASSRGLNQPQHF
TGTGCCAGCAGCCGGGGCCTAAATCAGCCCCAGCATTTT
>TRBV18|TRBJ1-3|-|-
CASSQNSRNTIYF
TGTGCCAGCTCACAGAACTCTCGGAACACCATATATTTT
>TRBV27|TRBJ1-1|-|few
CASSFQQAAYTEAFF
TGTGCCAGCAGTTTTCAACAGGCGGCGTACACTGAAGCTTTCTTT
>TRBV27|TRBJ2-1|TRBD1|-
CASSAPGQGSRQFF
TGTGCCAGCAGTGCCCCGGGACAGGGCTCTCGACAGTTCTTC
>TRBV9|TRBJ2-1|TRBD2|-
CASSILAGAYNEQFF
TGTGCCAGCAGCATTCTAGCGGGGGCGTACAATGAGCAGTTCTTC
>TRBV6-2/TRBV6-3|TRBJ2-7|TRBD2|-
CASSSAGAGSYEQYF
TGTGCCAGCAGTAGCGCGGGAGCGGGATCCTACGAGCAGTACTTC
>TRBV12-3/TRBV12-4|TRBJ2-3|-|many
CASSLNSVVAGMDTQYF
TGTGCCAGCAGTTTAAACTCGGTCGTGGCGGGCATGGATACGCAGTATTTT
>TRBV10-3|TRBJ2-7|-|many
CAIGSTEQYF
TGTGCCATCGGATCTACCGAGCAGTACTTC
>TRBV19|TRBJ2-5|TRBD1|many
CASSAYHRGRQETQYF
TGTGCCAGTAGTGCGTATCACAGGGGGCGTCAAGAGACCCAGTACTTC
>TRBV20-1|TRBJ2-7|-|-
CSALQRGAYEQYF
TGCAGTGCCCTACAGAGAGGCGCCTACGAGCAGTACTTC
>TRBV20-1|TRBJ2-3|-|once
CGARAAGNRITDTQYF
TGCGGTGCTAGGGCCGCGGGAAACCGGATCACAGATACGCAGTATTTT
>TRBV7-2|TRBJ2-3|-|many
CASSPLSNTDTQYF
TGTGCCAGCAGCCCTCTTTCAAACACAGATACGCAGTATTTT
>TRBV5-1|TRBJ1-1|-|few
CASRGSGLNTEAFF
TGCGCCAGCAGGGGTTCAGGTTTGAACACTGAAGCTTTCTTT
>TRBV7-2|TRBJ2-5|TRBD2|many
CASSLQRGVGETQYF
TGTGCCAGCAGCTTGCAGCGGGGGGTCGGAGAGACCCAGTACTTC
>TRBV30|TRBJ1-5|-|many
CAWSVGTLDQPQHF
TGTGCCTGGAGTGTCGGGACATTGGATCAGCCCCAGCATTTT
>TRBV20-1|TRBJ2-1|TRBD1|many
CSARDVDRGDVDEQFF
TGCAGTGCTAGAGATGTAGACAGGGGGGACGTGGATGAGCAGTTCTTC
>TRBV7-9|TRBJ2-1|TRBD2|-
CASSPPTSGGDSWHVQFF
TGTGCCAGCAGCCCCCCGACTAGCGGGGGGGATTCATGGCATGTGCAGTTCTTC
>TRBV11-2|TRBJ2-7|-|many
CASSLAVRADEQYF
TGTGCCAGCAGCTTAGCCGTTAGGGCAGACGAGCAGTACTTC
>TRBV12-3/TRBV12-4|TRBJ1-2|TRBD1|-
CASSPRTGEGYGYTF
TGTGCCAGCAGTCCCAGGACAGGGGAGGGCTATGGCTACACCTTC
>TRBV5-1|TRBJ2-5|-|once
CASSLEWLERETQYF
TGCGCCAGCAGCTTGGAATGGCTAGAAAGGGAGACCCAGTACTTC
>TRBV14|TRBJ2-6|-|-
CASSQDVGLGGANVLTF
TGTGCCAGCAGCCAAGATGTGGGGCTGGGTGGGGCCAACGTCCTGACTTTC
>TRBV5-1|TRBJ2-1|-|many
CASSLGDGLLGNEQFF
TGCGCCAGCAGCTTGGGGGACGGCCTCCTAGGAAATGAGCAGTTCTTC
>TRBV12-3/TRBV12-4|TRBJ2-3|-|-
CASSLYRDFTDTQYF
TGTGCCAGCAGTTTATATCGGGACTTCACAGATACGCAGTATTTT
>TRBV7-2|TRBJ2-7|TRBD1|few
CASSTRQGTEQYF
TGTGCCAGCAGCACCCGACAGGGTACCGAGCAGTACTTC
>TRBV6-2/TRBV6-3|TRBJ2-1|-|many
CASKYTGSNEQFF
TGTGCCAGCAAATACACAGGGTCCAATGAGCAGTTCTTC
>TRBV6-6|TRBJ1-1|-|-
CASRQQVFAEAFF
TGTGCCAGCAGACAACAGGTTTTTGCTGAAGCTTTCTTT
>TRBV9|TRBJ2-2|-|-
CASNRQANTGELFF
TGTGCCAGCAATCGGCAGGCTAACACCGGGGAGCTGTTTTTT
>TRBV4-2|TRBJ1-2|-|many
CASSQAGESYGYTF
TGTGCCAGCAGCCAAGCAGGGGAAAGCTATGGCTACACCTTC
>TRBV27|TRBJ2-1|TRBD1|few
CASSLLTGPSSYNEQFF
TGTGCCAGCAGTTTACTGACAGGGCCCAGCTCCTACAATGAGCAGTTCTTC
>TRBV5-1|TRBJ1-6|-|many
CASNRDGSSYNSPLHF
TGCGCCAGCAACCGGGACGGGAGCTCCTATAATTCACCCCTCCACTTT
>TRBV6-5|TRBJ1-2|TRBD1|few
CASRHDRDHYGYTF
TGTGCCAGCAGACACGACAGGGATCACTATGGCTACACCTTC
>TRBV5-6|TRBJ2-2|-|many
CASSLGQLTGELFF
TGTGCCAGCAGCTTGGGGCAGCTGACCGGGGAGCTGTTTTTT
>TRBV7-2|TRBJ2-1|-|many
CASSLGGRAEQFF
TGTGCCAGCAGCTTAGGGGGCCGCGCTGAGCAGTTCTTC
>TRBV29-1|TRBJ1-1|-|few
CSVERALLNTEAFF
TGCAGCGTTGAACGCGCTCTTCTGAACACTGAAGCTTTCTTT
>TRBV7-8|TRBJ1-5|-|few
CASSLVRRYNQPQHF
TGTGCCAGCAGCTTAGTCCGCAGGTACAATCAGCCCCAGCATTTT
>TRBV19|TRBJ1-2|-|many
CASSMAHAGLYGYTF
TGTGCCAGTAGTATGGCCCACGCGGGCCTTTATGGCTACACCTTC
>TRBV10-3|TRBJ2-7|-|few
CAIRDGDEQYF
TGTGCCATCAGAGATGGGGACGAGCAGTACTTC
>TRBV21-1|TRBJ2-1|-|many
CASSKMRADVPLYNEQFF
TGTGCCAGCAGCAAAATGCGCGCGGACGTCCCCCTCTACAATGAGCAGTTCTTC
>TRBV6-5|TRBJ2-7|TRBD1|many
CASRKGQGNYEQYF
TGTGCCAGTAGAAAGGGACAGGGGAACTACGAGCAGTACTTC
>TRBV4-1|TRBJ1-2|-|few
CASSHLRSTGHNYGYTF
TGCGCCAGCAGCCATCTAAGATCGACGGGGCATAACTATGGCTACACCTTC
>TRBV6-5|TRBJ1-1|-|-
CASSYSRGPSGTEAFF
TGTGCCAGCAGTTACTCCCGCGGCCCCTCGGGGACTGAAGCTTTCTTT